This is a list of T cell receptor beta chains from one sample in a study of a mutant IDH1 vaccine in newly diagnosed glioma. These receptors are not linked to any known antigen. The assay was immunoSEQ multiplex PCR, and TCRdb's table has in-frame clones only and misses some. The sample lists about 21,000 clones, roughly 91% seen once, with 5% to 7% in the top ten. This specimen consisted of PBMCs, obtained from a glioma patient whose treatment included an IDH1 peptide vaccine. These receptors originate from a woman aged 40 to 55 with glioma. Each CDR3 is given with its conserved first and last residue. A D gene is named only where the DNA matches it firmly. Clone size appears in some rows only: once, few, many, or a class for an expanded clone.

J gene: TRBJ2-2; V gene: TRBV2; D gene: -; clone size: -; CDR3 protein: CASTGGFNTGELFF; CDR3 DNA: TGTGCCAGCACGGGCGGGTTCAACACCGGGGAGCTGTTTTTT
J gene: TRBJ1-6; V gene: TRBV4-2; D gene: TRBD1; clone size: -; CDR3 protein: CASSYDRVRSSPLHF; CDR3 DNA: TGTGCCAGCAGCTACGACAGGGTGCGGAGTTCACCCCTCCACTTT
J gene: TRBJ1-5; V gene: TRBV19; D gene: TRBD1; clone size: -; CDR3 protein: CASSGEGQGSLAVHF; CDR3 DNA: TGTGCCAGTAGTGGGGAGGGACAGGGGTCCCTGGCAGTCCATTTT
J gene: TRBJ1-2; V gene: TRBV2; D gene: TRBD1; clone size: -; CDR3 protein: CASSPRQGHYGYTF; CDR3 DNA: TGTGCCAGCAGCCCAAGACAGGGGCACTATGGCTACACCTTC
J gene: TRBJ2-2; V gene: TRBV5-6; D gene: TRBD2; clone size: -; CDR3 protein: CASSPGSGGANGELFF; CDR3 DNA: TGTGCCAGCAGCCCGGGGAGCGGGGGGGCCAACGGGGAGCTGTTTTTT
J gene: TRBJ1-2; V gene: TRBV25-1; D gene: -; clone size: -; CDR3 protein: CASSDPGRGGYTF; CDR3 DNA: TGTGCCAGCAGTGATCCGGGGCGAGGGGGCTACACCTTC
J gene: TRBJ2-3; V gene: TRBV4-2; D gene: -; clone size: -; CDR3 protein: CASTTRITSTDTQYF; CDR3 DNA: TGTGCCAGCACCACTAGGATTACTAGCACAGATACGCAGTATTTT
J gene: TRBJ2-1; V gene: TRBV19; D gene: TRBD2; clone size: -; CDR3 protein: CASSILGLAGGNEQFF; CDR3 DNA: TGTGCCAGTAGTATACTAGGGCTAGCGGGGGGCAATGAGCAGTTCTTC
J gene: TRBJ1-2; V gene: TRBV4-3; D gene: TRBD1; clone size: -; CDR3 protein: CASSHTGTGNGYTF; CDR3 DNA: TGCGCCAGCAGCCACACCGGGACAGGGAACGGCTACACCTTC
J gene: TRBJ1-1; V gene: TRBV4-1; D gene: TRBD1; clone size: -; CDR3 protein: CASSQAYRGRTEAFF; CDR3 DNA: TGCGCCAGCAGCCAAGCTTACAGGGGTCGAACTGAAGCTTTCTTT
J gene: TRBJ2-7; V gene: TRBV6-5; D gene: TRBD1; clone size: -; CDR3 protein: CASSYSPDRATYEQYF; CDR3 DNA: TGTGCCAGCAGTTACTCTCCGGACAGGGCTACCTACGAGCAGTACTTC
J gene: TRBJ1-2; V gene: TRBV5-1; D gene: TRBD1; clone size: -; CDR3 protein: CASSSGQGFGNYGYTF; CDR3 DNA: TGCGCCAGCAGCTCCGGACAGGGGTTTGGAAACTATGGCTACACCTTC
J gene: TRBJ1-3; V gene: TRBV5-1; D gene: -; clone size: -; CDR3 protein: CASSLDGSSGNTIYF; CDR3 DNA: TGCGCCAGCAGCTTAGACGGGAGCTCTGGAAACACCATATATTTT
J gene: TRBJ2-7; V gene: TRBV4-3; D gene: -; clone size: -; CDR3 protein: CASSQVVLQGTYEQYF; CDR3 DNA: TGCGCCAGCAGCCAAGTGGTGTTACAGGGCACCTACGAGCAGTACTTC
J gene: TRBJ1-2; V gene: TRBV18; D gene: TRBD1; clone size: -; CDR3 protein: CASSPGQYKYGYTF; CDR3 DNA: TGTGCCAGCTCACCGGGACAGTATAAATATGGCTACACCTTC
J gene: TRBJ1-1; V gene: TRBV6-5; D gene: -; clone size: -; CDR3 protein: CASSYGTEAFF; CDR3 DNA: TGTGCCAGCAGTTACGGCACTGAAGCTTTCTTT
J gene: TRBJ1-3; V gene: TRBV5-1; D gene: TRBD1; clone size: -; CDR3 protein: CASSAGTAASFSGNTIYF; CDR3 DNA: TGCGCCAGCAGCGCCGGGACAGCGGCTTCCTTCTCTGGAAACACCATATATTTT
J gene: TRBJ2-7; V gene: TRBV30; D gene: -; clone size: -; CDR3 protein: CALAGAAYEQYF; CDR3 DNA: TGTGCCTTAGCAGGGGCAGCCTACGAGCAGTACTTC
J gene: TRBJ2-7; V gene: TRBV2; D gene: -; clone size: -; CDR3 protein: CASKGLEALNEQYF; CDR3 DNA: TGTGCCAGCAAGGGTTTGGAAGCCCTAAACGAGCAGTACTTC
J gene: TRBJ2-1; V gene: TRBV5-1; D gene: -; clone size: -; CDR3 protein: CASSFPLQGGNEQFF; CDR3 DNA: TGCGCCAGCAGCTTCCCACTGCAAGGGGGCAATGAGCAGTTCTTC
J gene: TRBJ1-3; V gene: TRBV9; D gene: -; clone size: -; CDR3 protein: CASSYEGFGNTIYF; CDR3 DNA: TGTGCCAGCAGCTATGAGGGGTTCGGAAACACCATATATTTT
J gene: TRBJ1-1; V gene: TRBV5-4; D gene: -; clone size: -; CDR3 protein: CAAGGAGTEAFF; CDR3 DNA: TGTGCCGCCGGGGGGGCGGGCACTGAAGCTTTCTTT
J gene: TRBJ2-7; V gene: TRBV7-8; D gene: -; clone size: -; CDR3 protein: CASSLEGSTRTKGSEQYF; CDR3 DNA: TGTGCCAGCAGCTTAGAGGGTAGTACACGGACAAAGGGGTCCGAGCAGTACTTC
J gene: TRBJ2-1; V gene: TRBV30; D gene: -; clone size: once; CDR3 protein: CAWSRLGNEQFF; CDR3 DNA: TGTGCCTGGAGTAGACTCGGCAATGAGCAGTTCTTC
J gene: TRBJ2-7; V gene: TRBV5-1; D gene: TRBD2; clone size: once; CDR3 protein: CASSLDPGLAGAQYF; CDR3 DNA: TGCGCCAGCAGCTTAGATCCGGGACTAGCGGGAGCGCAGTACTTC
J gene: TRBJ2-1; V gene: TRBV20-1; D gene: -; clone size: -; CDR3 protein: CSAGTGNEQFF; CDR3 DNA: TGCAGTGCCGGGACTGGCAATGAGCAGTTCTTC
J gene: TRBJ1-2; V gene: TRBV4-3; D gene: TRBD1; clone size: -; CDR3 protein: CASSPRTGGVYGYTF; CDR3 DNA: TGCGCCAGCAGCCCGAGAACAGGGGGCGTCTATGGCTACACCTTC
J gene: TRBJ2-7; V gene: TRBV15; D gene: -; clone size: -; CDR3 protein: CATSSYYEQYF; CDR3 DNA: TGTGCCACCAGCAGTTACTACGAGCAGTACTTC
J gene: TRBJ2-7; V gene: TRBV9; D gene: -; clone size: -; CDR3 protein: CASSEDVFSYEQYF; CDR3 DNA: TGTGCCAGCAGCGAAGACGTCTTCTCCTACGAGCAGTACTTC
J gene: TRBJ2-6; V gene: TRBV13; D gene: TRBD2; clone size: -; CDR3 protein: CASSRGAGDGANVLTF; CDR3 DNA: TGTGCCAGCAGCCGCGGCGCGGGGGATGGGGCCAACGTCCTGACTTTC
J gene: TRBJ2-7; V gene: TRBV21-1; D gene: -; clone size: -; CDR3 protein: CASSPLRGVPYEQYF; CDR3 DNA: TGTGCCAGCAGCCCGTTGAGGGGGGTACCCTACGAGCAGTACTTC
J gene: TRBJ1-2; V gene: TRBV7-9; D gene: TRBD1; clone size: -; CDR3 protein: CASSLGQGDYGYTF; CDR3 DNA: TGTGCCAGCAGCTTGGGACAGGGTGACTATGGCTACACCTTC